This T cell receptor (beta chain) was found in a study of T cell responses to AZD1222 COVID-19 vaccine. Study outcomes and limitations: White British people made up most donors, females outnumbered males, and clonal diversity was possibly underestimated.

The table came from immunoSEQ multiplex PCR; TCRdb's copy has only in-frame clones and leaves some out. This table has tens of thousands of clones, 90% appearing once. The CDR3 runs to 15 residues. V was clipped by 10 bases and J by 0 bases, with 19 bases between them. CDR1 ENHRY and CDR2 SYGVKD come from the germline V gene. On this clone: Antigen unknown.

Sequenced here: peripheral blood, sampled 28 days after the second AZD1222 dose. The TCR sequence derives from an adult who received the AZD1222 COVID-19 vaccine. The genes are TRBV10-3 and TRBJ2-7; tentative D call: TRBD2 (5 bases). In DNA form, the CDR3 reads TGTGCCACGGAAGAGGTAAGCAGCGGCTCCTACGAGCAGTACTTC. This gives the protein CATEEVSSGSYEQYF.